The source of this T cell receptor (beta chain) is a study of cytomegalovirus exposure and HLA in healthy donors. The PCR employed 60 Vbeta primers together with 13 Jbeta primers. Profiled with immunoSEQ multiplex PCR; TCRdb holds only in-frame clones, not every one. The sample has approximately 150,000 clones, roughly 80% seen once. V was clipped by 0 bases and J by 8 bases; unmatched bases: 5. The V gene's germline CDR1 is MNHNS and CDR2 SASEGT. The CDR3 extends over 16 amino acids. What was sequenced was PBMCs. This sequence joins TRBV6-1 and TRBJ1-6; 9 nucleotides align to TRBD1. The source is a human donor in good health. The CDR3 region is CASSEASGQGYSPLHF. The CDR3 nucleotides are TGTGCCAGCAGTGAAGCGTCCGGACAGGGGTATTCACCCCTCCACTTT.